This TCR beta chain was observed in a study of blood T cells in healthy people across ages. The second PCR ran about 6 to 11 cycles with a sample-barcoded 5' primer and J-beta primers. Each single sample gave us at least 2.5 million CDR3-containing paired-end reads. TCRdb re-derived calls from the 5' RACE reads in MiXCR, one entry per CDR3 protein. The sample lists approximately 490,000 distinct CDR3 sequences, around 24% occurring once. Trimming removed 3 bases from V and 8 bases from J, with 13 bases in between. The CDR3 sequence is 14 residues long. Germline CDR1 and CDR2: MDHEN and SYDVKM. This sample was also put to use in a study of T cells of mothers and their children.

The sequence was collected from a boy aged 10-17 years in good health. Sequences were obtained from blood. The chain has TRBV28 and TRBJ1-4; D unclear. In nucleotides, the CDR3 is TGTGCCAGCAGTTTCGGGGAACCGGAAGAAAAACTGTTTTTT. Its translation: CASSFGEPEEKLFF.